The 23 T cell receptor beta chains in this list originate from one sample, sequenced in a study of read filtering for tumor transcriptome and immune sequencing. This library used about 360 ng RNA and molecular barcoded adaptors spanning alpha/delta and beta/gamma chains. TCRdb reanalysed the reads using MiXCR and keeps one entry per CDR3 protein. The table has 120,000 or so distinct CDR3 sequences, 10% to 15% seen once. The material sequenced was a population of CD138-negative cells sorted from bone marrow. These receptors all come from a donor aged 40 or over with multiple myeloma.

This clonotype was seen at least ten times. The rearrangement uses TRBV18 and TRBJ1-4; D is unresolved. Trimming pared 4 bases from V and 7 bases from J, leaving 22 bases between. Germline CDR1 and CDR2: KGHSH and LQKENI. This CDR3 is built from 17 residues. CDR3 bases: TGTGCCAGCTCACTAAACCCTTCTGGCGAAAGGAGTGAAAAACTGTTTTTT. It yields the protein CASSLNPSGERSEKLFF.

This clonotype appeared many times. The chain carries TRBV30 and TRBJ2-4; the D call may be TRBD1 or TRBD2 (6 bases each). The germline CDR1 and CDR2 sequences are GTSNPN and SVGIG (reference sequence). The CDR3 consists of 16 residues. Trimming took off 1 base at V and 1 base at J, with 14 bases between the two ends. This CDR3 reads CAWSGRGAWAKNIQYF. CDR3 in DNA: TGTGCCTGGAGTGGAAGGGGGGCGTGGGCCAAAAACATTCAGTACTTC.

This clonotype was counted many times. Since the CDR3 does not end with the conserved phenylalanine or tryptophan, this likely comes from a read error. This chain links TRBV4-2 with TRBJ2-1; 7 nucleotides align to TRBD2. The CDR3 is 14 amino acids. CDR1 is LGHNA, CDR2 YNFKEQ, per germline. Trimming took 4 bases from V and 0 from J; bases not matched to a gene: 0. CDR3 coding DNA: TGTGCCAGCAGCCTAGCGGGCTCCTACAATGAGCAGTTCTCC. Translation gives CASSLAGSYNEQFS.

This clonotype was found many times. The chain combines TRBV7-8 with TRBJ2-5; 10 bases are shared with TRBD1. This CDR3 has 17 residues. Germline trimming cut 5 bases from V and 5 bases from J; bases unmatched to any gene: 14. Germline lookup yields CDR1 SGHVS and CDR2 FQNEAQ. The chain's CDR3 is CASSPPGQGKVRETQYF. For the CDR3, the DNA is TGTGCCAGCAGCCCCCCGGGACAGGGGAAGGTGCGGGAGACCCAGTACTTC.

The chain employs TRBV5-1 and TRBJ1-1; perhaps TRBD1 as D (5 bases). CDR1 and CDR2 (germline): SGHRS, YFSETQ. The CDR3 totals 14 residues. Trimming stripped 4 bases from V and 1 base from J, with 11 bases between. The CDR3 is CASSAGFGNTEAFF. CDR3 DNA sequence: TGCGCCAGCAGCGCAGGGTTTGGGAACACTGAAGCTTTCTTT.

This clonotype occurred many times. The chain employs TRBV5-1 and TRBJ2-2; D unresolved. Trimming shortened V by 5 bases and J by 1 base, and 12 bases separated the two germline ends. This CDR3 is 15 amino acids long. Germline assignment: CDR1 SGHRS and CDR2 YFSETQ. CDR3 sequence: CASSLVQLNTGELFF. As DNA, the CDR3 is TGCGCCAGCAGTCTCGTACAGCTGAACACCGGGGAGCTGTTTTTT. Supplemented by reference TRBV5-1 and TRBJ2-2, the full variable domain reads KAGVTQTPRYLIKTRGQQVTLSCSPISGHRSVSWYQQTPGQGLQFLFEYFSETQRNKGNFPGRFSGRQFSNSRSEMNVSTLELGDSALYLCASSLVQLNTGELFFGEGSRLTVL.

This clonotype appeared many times. The rearrangement joins TRBV10-1 to TRBJ2-7; D call uncertain. The V gene lost 4 bases and the J gene lost 2 bases, with 9 bases spanning the gap. This CDR3 region has 13 residues. Looked up from germline, CDR1 is WNHNN and CDR2 is SYGVQD (reference sequence). The CDR3 coding sequence is TGCGCCAGCAGTGCGTCTCAAACCTACGAGCAGTACTTC. Protein product: CASSASQTYEQYF.

This clonotype was counted many times. The chain carries TRBV28 and TRBJ2-1; 7 nucleotides line up with TRBD2. With V trimmed by 8 bases and J by 0 bases, 7 bases remained unmatched. The length of the CDR3 is 15 residues. Per germline, CDR1 MDHEN and CDR2 SYDVKM. CDR3 residues: CASSTLAASYNEQFF. The CDR3 DNA sequence: TGTGCCAGCTCTACCCTAGCGGCCTCCTACAATGAGCAGTTCTTC.

This clonotype was found many times. The CDR3 here is CASSHLRETGTDTQYF. CDR3 DNA: TGTGCCAGCAGCCATCTCCGCGAAACGGGCACAGATACGCAGTATTTT. The chain carries TRBV7-2 and TRBJ2-3; D gene ambiguous. V was shortened by 5 bases and J by 1 base, with 16 bases between the two germline ends. CDR3 size: 16 residues. Germline CDR1 reads SGHTA; CDR2 reads FQGNSA. The full variable domain, with the rest looked up from reference TRBV7-2 and TRBJ2-3, is GAGVSQSPSNKVTEKGKDVELRCDPISGHTALYWYRQSLGQGLEFLIYFQGNSAPDKSGLPSDRFSAERTGGSVSTLTIQRTQQEDSAVYLCASSHLRETGTDTQYFGPGTRLTVL.

The gene calls are TRBV6-6 and TRBJ2-1, with 7 bases aligning to TRBD2. The CDR3 runs 15 residues. Losses at the gene ends were 2 bases for V and 9 bases for J; bases not matched to a gene: 10. Germline CDR1 and CDR2: MNHNY and SVGAGI (reference sequence). The CDR3 coding sequence is TGTGCCAGCAGTTACGGGGGGGGGGGGGGGGGTGAGCAGTTCTTC. Amino acid sequence: CASSYGGGGGGEQFF.

This clonotype was observed many times. The chain has TRBV12-3 or TRBV12-4 and TRBJ2-1, with D tentatively TRBD1 (5 bases). V shed 6 bases and J shed 2 bases, with 14 bases lying between them. CDR3 length equals 15 residues. Written as DNA, the CDR3 is TGTGCCAGCAGCCCGACAGACGAACCCTACAATGAGCAGTTCTTC. Its translation is CASSPTDEPYNEQFF.

There are a few counts of this clonotype. A single base separates this from a much larger clone, so it may be a read error. This chain connects TRBV6-2 or TRBV6-3 to TRBJ2-1; tentatively, D is TRBD1 (6 bases). The CDR3 sequence is 13 residues long. Germline V gene sequence: CDR1 MNHEY, CDR2 SVGEGT. For the CDR3, the DNA is TGTGCCAGCCGGGACAACTCCTACAATGAGCAGCTCTTC. Translated, it gives CASRDNSYNEQLF.

This clonotype was seen ten or more times. The chain couples TRBV5-1 to TRBJ2-1; tentative D call: TRBD2 (5 bases). Germline lookup yields CDR1 SGHRS and CDR2 YFSETQ. V was trimmed by 0 bases and J by 0 bases, leaving 13 bases between them. The length of the CDR3 is 17 residues. In DNA form, the CDR3 reads TGCGCCAGCAGCTTGGAATCATTGGGGAGCTCCTACAATGAGCAGTTCTTC. Its protein is CASSLESLGSSYNEQFF.

CDR3 sequence: CASSPRTSGTYNEQFF. CDR3 DNA: TGTGCCAGCAGCCCGCGGACTAGCGGGACCTACAATGAGCAGTTCTTC. This chain links TRBV4-2 with TRBJ2-1, with TRBD2 matching 12 bases. Germline values: CDR1 LGHNA, CDR2 YNFKEQ. V gave up 4 bases and J gave up 2 bases; unmatched junction bases: 3. The CDR3 is 16 amino acids.

This clonotype was seen repeatedly, ten times or more. The V call is TRBV20-1, the J call TRBJ2-7; D perhaps matches TRBD2 (6 bases). The germline V gene encodes CDR1 DFQATT and CDR2 SNEGSKA (reference sequence). The length of the CDR3 is 13 residues. V was clipped by 4 bases and J by 0 bases, with 10 bases between them. CDR3 sequence: CSAIRGSSYEQYF. In DNA, the CDR3 is TGCAGTGCTATCCGGGGGAGCTCCTACGAGCAGTACTTC.

This clonotype was picked up many times. This chain links TRBV3-1 with TRBJ1-1; D unresolved. Trimming removed 1 base at V and 1 base at J, with 7 bases between. This CDR3 is 14 amino acids long. Germline CDR1 and CDR2: LGHDT and YNNKEL (reference sequence). The CDR3 nucleotides read TGTGCCAGCAGCCAAGTTCCGGAGAACACTGAAGCTTTCTTT. It specifies CASSQVPENTEAFF.

A word on this clonotype: This likely traces to a read error, being one base from a far larger clone. The chain carries TRBV4-1 and TRBJ1-4; no clear D. The CDR3 length is 16 residues. Germline V gene sequence: CDR1 MGHRA, CDR2 YSYEKL. The CDR3 sequence is CASSQEIGSLGYTQNF. Written as DNA, the CDR3 is TGCGCCAGCAGCCAAGAAATCGGCAGCCTGGGGTATACGCAGAATTTT.

This clonotype was recorded many times. This chain connects TRBV20-1 to TRBJ2-3; D is possibly TRBD2 (6 bases). The germline V and J ends were trimmed by 2 bases and 2 bases, with 11 bases remaining between them. CDR1 DFQATT and CDR2 SNEGSKA come from the germline V gene (reference sequence). The length of the CDR3 is 14 residues. CDR3 sequence: CSARRRGDTDTQYF. The CDR3 DNA sequence: TGCAGTGCTAGACGGCGGGGAGACACAGATACGCAGTATTTT.

The sample holds many counts of this clonotype. The gene calls are TRBV28 and TRBJ2-5; D ambiguous. The germline V gene encodes CDR1 MDHEN and CDR2 SYDVKM. CDR3 size: 13 residues. Trimming removed 2 bases at V and 6 bases at J, with 10 bases between. The CDR3 loop reads CASSLRATKTQYF. The CDR3 nucleotides are TGTGCCAGCAGTTTAAGGGCCACGAAGACCCAGTACTTC. Variable domain in full (rest from reference TRBV28 and TRBJ2-5): DVKVTQSSRYLVKRTGEKVFLECVQDMDHENMFWYRQDPGLGLRLIYFSYDVKMKEKGDIPEGYSVSREKKERFSLILESASTNQTSMYLCASSLRATKTQYFGPGTRLLVL.

For this clonotype: Being one base from a much bigger clone, this may be a read error. The V call is TRBV20-1, the J call TRBJ2-7; no reliable D call. CDR1 DFQATT and CDR2 SNEGSKA come from the germline V gene (reference sequence). Between the trimmed V and J ends, which lost 3 bases and 4 bases, there was a span of 7 bases. The CDR3 is made up of 11 amino acids. CDR3 sequence: CSASSKYEQYF. The CDR3 DNA reads as TGCAGTGCTAGCTCAAAATACGAGCAGTACTTC.

This clonotype was seen many times. The rearrangement links TRBV11-3 to TRBJ2-1; 7 bases align to TRBD2. After removal of 3 bases from V and 9 bases from J, the junction contained 11 bases not matched to a gene. This CDR3 is 15 amino acids long. Germline values: CDR1 SGHNT, CDR2 YENEEA. CDR3 residues: CASSLLRGSSAEQFF. The CDR3 bases are TGTGCCAGCAGCTTGCTTCGCGGGAGTTCGGCTGAGCAGTTCTTC.

In this sample, this clonotype turned up many times. J is TRBJ1-2 and V is TRBV19; D is ambiguous. CDR1 and CDR2 (germline): LNHDA, SQIVND (reference sequence). V was trimmed by 3 bases and J by 4 bases, leaving 6 bases between them. This CDR3 is 12 amino acids long. CDR3: CASSMETYGYTF. In DNA, the CDR3 is TGTGCCAGTAGTATGGAAACCTATGGCTACACCTTC.

This rearrangement joins TRBV7-9 to TRBJ2-5; D might be TRBD1 or TRBD2, each matching 5 bases. With 5 bases removed from V and 1 base from J, the gap between germline ends came to 17 bases. The CDR3 length is 16 residues. Germline CDR1 is SEHNR and CDR2 is FQNEAQ (reference sequence). The CDR3 DNA is TGTGCCAGCAGCCCCTGGGACCCACTGGCCCAAGAGACCCAGTACTTC. This gives the protein CASSPWDPLAQETQYF.